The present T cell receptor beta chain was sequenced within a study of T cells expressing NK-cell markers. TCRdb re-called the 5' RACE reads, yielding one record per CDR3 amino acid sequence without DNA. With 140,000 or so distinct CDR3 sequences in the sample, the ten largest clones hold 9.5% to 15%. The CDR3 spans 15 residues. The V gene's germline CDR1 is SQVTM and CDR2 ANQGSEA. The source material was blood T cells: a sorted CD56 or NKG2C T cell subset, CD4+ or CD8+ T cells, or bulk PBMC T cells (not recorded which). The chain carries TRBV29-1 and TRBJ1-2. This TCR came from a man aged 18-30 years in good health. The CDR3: CSGRAYSGEHYGYTF.